This T cell receptor (beta chain) originates from a study of T-cell reconstitution after alpha-beta-depleted transplantation in children. The CDR3 contains 13 residues. Trimming cost V 2 bases and J 8 bases, with 12 bases left between them. Germline V lookup: CDR1 MNHEY, CDR2 SVGAGI. Unique molecular identifiers featured in how the TCRbeta library was prepared. TCRdb reanalysed the PCR reads using MiXCR and keeps one entry per CDR3 protein. The sample shows about 420,000 distinct CDR3 sequences, around 15% of them seen only once. The sample in question was PBMCs, mostly from graft donor cells, obtained 360 days after TCRalphabeta/CD19-depleted stem cell transplant. The TCR originated in a boy less than two years old who had a stem cell transplant for Wiskott-Aldrich syndrome, so the T cells may come from the graft donor. V gene TRBV6-5 combines with J gene TRBJ2-5; D is unclear. The CDR3 loop is CASSYTMGKTQYF. CDR3 sequence (DNA): TGTGCCAGCAGTTACACCATGGGAAAAACCCAGTACTTC.